Given below is one T cell receptor (beta chain) in context. Germline V CDR1 and CDR2: LNHDA, SQIVND (reference sequence). The ends were cut back, 3 bases at V and 5 bases at J, with 16 bases in the middle. CDR3 size: 15 residues. Profiling relied on immunoSEQ multiplex PCR, and the TCRdb table lists in-frame clones only, not all of them. Found here are roughly 45,000 clones, approximately 84% of them singletons; the top ten hold approximately 16%. The data stem from a study of OX40 agonist ivuxolimab in advanced cancers. Study as a whole: At doses from 0.01 to 10 mg/kg, patients were given intravenous ivuxolimab every 2 weeks.

This chain links TRBV19 with TRBJ2-5, with D unclear. The sequence was collected from an adult with an advanced solid tumor such as melanoma, head and neck, liver or kidney cancer. Sequencing was performed on CD4+ or CD8+ T cells sorted from blood, taken in a trial of the OX40 agonist ivuxolimab. The CDR3: CASSIRLFGRETQYF. CDR3 DNA: TGTGCCAGTAGTATCCGTCTATTCGGTAGGGAGACCCAGTACTTC. The entire variable domain, with the rest obtained from reference TRBV19 and TRBJ2-5, is as follows: DGGITQSPKYLFRKEGQNVTLSCEQNLNHDAMYWYRQDPGQGLRLIYYSQIVNDFQKGDIAEGYSVSREKKESFPLTVTSAQKNPTAFYLCASSIRLFGRETQYFGPGTRLLVL.